This TCR beta chain was retrieved from a study of T cell responses to AZD1222 COVID-19 vaccine. Sequencing was performed with immunoSEQ multiplex PCR; in TCRdb, only in-frame clones are kept and a portion is missing. The sample comprises tens of thousands of clones, 70% to 90% of which are singletons, and roughly 19% rests with the top ten. This CDR3 is built from 17 residues. From germline, CDR1 is LGHNA and CDR2 YNFKEQ. The junction had 8 bases not matched to a gene; V was cut back by 1 base and J by 5 bases. The source was peripheral blood, collected on day 0 of AZD1222 vaccination. This chain links TRBV4-2 with TRBJ2-5, with TRBD2 matching 12 bases. The TCR originated in an adult in good health. The CDR3 protein is CASSQVGGGTSGETQYF. In DNA, the CDR3 is TGTGCCAGCAGCCAAGTAGGGGGCGGGACTAGCGGGGAGACCCAGTACTTC.